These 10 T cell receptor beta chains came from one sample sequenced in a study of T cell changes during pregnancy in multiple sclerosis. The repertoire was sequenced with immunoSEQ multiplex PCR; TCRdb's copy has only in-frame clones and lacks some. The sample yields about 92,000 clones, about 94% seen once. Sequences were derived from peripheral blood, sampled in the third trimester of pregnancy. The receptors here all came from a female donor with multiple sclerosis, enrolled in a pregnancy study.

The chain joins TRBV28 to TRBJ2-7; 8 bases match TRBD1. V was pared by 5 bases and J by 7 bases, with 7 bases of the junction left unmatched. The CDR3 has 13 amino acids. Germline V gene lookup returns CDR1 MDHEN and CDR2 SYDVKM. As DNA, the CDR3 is TGTGCCAGCAGTCCGGACAGGGTGCGAGAGCAGTACTTC. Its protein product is CASSPDRVREQYF. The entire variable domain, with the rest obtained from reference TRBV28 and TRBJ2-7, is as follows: DVKVTQSSRYLVKRTGEKVFLECVQDMDHENMFWYRQDPGLGLRLIYFSYDVKMKEKGDIPEGYSVSREKKERFSLILESASTNQTSMYLCASSPDRVREQYFGPGTRLTVT.

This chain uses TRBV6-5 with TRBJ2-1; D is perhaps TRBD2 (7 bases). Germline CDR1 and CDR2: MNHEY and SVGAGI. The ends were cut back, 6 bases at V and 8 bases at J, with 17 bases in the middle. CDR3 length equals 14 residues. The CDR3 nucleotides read TGTGCCAGCAGCCAGACTGGCGGGGGCTATGAGCAGTTCTTC. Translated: CASSQTGGGYEQFF.

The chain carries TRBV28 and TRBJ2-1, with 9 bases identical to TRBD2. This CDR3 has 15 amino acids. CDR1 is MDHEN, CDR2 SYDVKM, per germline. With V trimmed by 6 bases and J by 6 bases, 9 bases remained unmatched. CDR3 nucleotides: TGTGCCAGCAGGCCACTTGGCGGGAGGGCCAATGAGCAGTTCTTC. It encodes CASRPLGGRANEQFF.

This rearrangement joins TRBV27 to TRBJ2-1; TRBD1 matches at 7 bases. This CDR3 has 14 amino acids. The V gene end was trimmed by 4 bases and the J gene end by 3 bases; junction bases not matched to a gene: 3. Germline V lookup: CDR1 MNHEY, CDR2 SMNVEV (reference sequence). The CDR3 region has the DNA TGTGCCAGCAGTTACCGGGACAGCTACAATGAGCAGTTCTTC. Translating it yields CASSYRDSYNEQFF.

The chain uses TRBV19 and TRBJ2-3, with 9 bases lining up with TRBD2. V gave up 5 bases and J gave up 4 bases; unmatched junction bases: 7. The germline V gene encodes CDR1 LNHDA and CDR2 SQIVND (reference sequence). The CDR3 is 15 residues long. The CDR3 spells CASSDLAGSPDTQYF. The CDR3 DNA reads TGTGCCAGTAGTGATCTAGCGGGAAGCCCAGATACGCAGTATTTT.

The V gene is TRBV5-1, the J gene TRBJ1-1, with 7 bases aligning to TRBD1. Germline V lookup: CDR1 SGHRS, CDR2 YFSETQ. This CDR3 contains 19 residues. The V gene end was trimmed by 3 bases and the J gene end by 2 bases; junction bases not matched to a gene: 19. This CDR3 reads CASSSTPVWDRGRNTEAFF. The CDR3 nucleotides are TGCGCCAGCAGCTCCACCCCCGTGTGGGACAGAGGTCGAAACACTGAAGCTTTCTTT.

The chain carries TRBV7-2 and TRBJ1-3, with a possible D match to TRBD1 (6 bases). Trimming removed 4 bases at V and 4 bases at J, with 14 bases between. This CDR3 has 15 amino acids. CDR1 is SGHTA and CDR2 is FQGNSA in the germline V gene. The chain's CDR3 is CASSYQDRLGNTIYF. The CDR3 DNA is TGTGCCAGCAGCTATCAAGACAGGCTCGGAAACACCATATATTTT.

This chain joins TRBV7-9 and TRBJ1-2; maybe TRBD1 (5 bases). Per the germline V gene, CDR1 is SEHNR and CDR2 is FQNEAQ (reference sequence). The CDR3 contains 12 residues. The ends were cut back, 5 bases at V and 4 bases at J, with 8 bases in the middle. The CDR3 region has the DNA TGTGCCAGCAGCCTCGGGGGCTATGGCTACACCTTC. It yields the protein CASSLGGYGYTF.

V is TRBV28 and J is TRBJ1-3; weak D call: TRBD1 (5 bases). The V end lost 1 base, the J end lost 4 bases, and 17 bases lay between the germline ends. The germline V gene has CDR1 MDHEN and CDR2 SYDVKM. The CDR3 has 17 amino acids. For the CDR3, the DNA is TGTGCCAGCAGTTTATTTAGGGGAGGGCTCGGCGGAAACACCATATATTTT. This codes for CASSLFRGGLGGNTIYF.

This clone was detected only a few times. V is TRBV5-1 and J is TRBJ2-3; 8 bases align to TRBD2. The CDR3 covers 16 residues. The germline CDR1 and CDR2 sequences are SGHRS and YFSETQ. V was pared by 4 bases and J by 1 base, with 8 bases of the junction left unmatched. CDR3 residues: CASSPGLAGRTDTQYF. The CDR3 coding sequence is TGCGCCAGCAGCCCCGGACTAGCTGGTCGCACAGATACGCAGTATTTT.